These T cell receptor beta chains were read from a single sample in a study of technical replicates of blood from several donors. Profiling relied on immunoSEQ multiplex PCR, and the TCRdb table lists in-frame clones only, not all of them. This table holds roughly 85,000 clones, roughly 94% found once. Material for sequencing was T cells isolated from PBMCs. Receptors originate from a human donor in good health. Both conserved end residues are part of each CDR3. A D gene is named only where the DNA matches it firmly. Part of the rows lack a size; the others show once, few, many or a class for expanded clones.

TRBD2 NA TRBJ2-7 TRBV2 CASSERLAGPYEQYF TGTGCCAGCAGTGAAAGGCTAGCGGGACCCTACGAGCAGTACTTC
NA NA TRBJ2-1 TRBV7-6 CASSFNRDGGVNEQFF TGTGCCAGCAGCTTCAACCGGGACGGAGGGGTCAATGAGCAGTTCTTC
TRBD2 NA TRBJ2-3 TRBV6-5 CASSYSRAGAVNTQYF TGTGCCAGCAGTTACTCGAGAGCGGGAGCCGTGAATACGCAGTATTTT
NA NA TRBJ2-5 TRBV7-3 CASSEGVQETQYF TGTGCCAGCAGCGAGGGGGTTCAAGAGACCCAGTACTTC
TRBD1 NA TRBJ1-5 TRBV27 CASSQGQGAQPQHF TGTGCCAGCAGTCAAGGACAGGGGGCTCAGCCCCAGCATTTT
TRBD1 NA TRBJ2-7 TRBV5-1 CASSLVVAGGYEQYF TGCGCCAGCAGCTTGGTAGTGGCAGGGGGATACGAGCAGTACTTC
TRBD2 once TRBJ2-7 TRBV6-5 CASSYSWTSSSYEQYF TGTGCCAGCAGTTACTCTTGGACTAGCAGCTCCTACGAGCAGTACTTC
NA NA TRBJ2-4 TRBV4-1 CASRRGGESVAKNIQYF TGCGCCAGCAGACGGGGAGGAGAAAGTGTAGCCAAAAACATTCAGTACTTC
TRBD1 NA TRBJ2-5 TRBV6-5 CASRGIRTGWETQYF TGTGCCAGCAGGGGAATACGGACAGGGTGGGAGACCCAGTACTTC
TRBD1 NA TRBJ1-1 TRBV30 CAWSEIPGQGATEAFF TGTGCCTGGAGTGAAATCCCTGGACAGGGGGCGACTGAAGCTTTCTTT
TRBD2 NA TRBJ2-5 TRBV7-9 CASSLEGGQTQYF TGTGCCAGCAGCTTAGAGGGAGGGCAGACCCAGTACTTC
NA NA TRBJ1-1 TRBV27 CASSPRRQRNTEAFF TGTGCCAGCAGTCCCCGTCGACAGCGAAACACTGAAGCTTTCTTT
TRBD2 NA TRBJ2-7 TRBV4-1 CASSQVGGGSGTYEQYF TGCGCCAGCAGCCAAGTGGGGGGGGGTAGTGGTACCTACGAGCAGTACTTC
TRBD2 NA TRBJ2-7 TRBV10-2 CASSESASGGYEQYF TGCGCCAGCAGTGAGTCGGCTAGCGGGGGCTACGAGCAGTACTTC
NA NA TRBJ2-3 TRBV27 CASSLSSRGRDTQYF TGTGCCAGCAGTTTATCTAGCAGGGGCCGGGATACGCAGTATTTT
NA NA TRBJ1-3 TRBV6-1 CATGTPPGNTIYF TGTGCCACCGGGACTCCGCCTGGAAACACCATATATTTT
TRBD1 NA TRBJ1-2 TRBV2 CASSNRGLSGYTF TGTGCCAGCAGTAACAGGGGGTTGAGTGGCTACACCTTC
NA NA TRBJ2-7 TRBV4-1 CASSQASGAYEQYF TGCGCCAGCAGCCAAGCGAGCGGAGCCTACGAGCAGTACTTC
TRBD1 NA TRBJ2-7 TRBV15 CATSRDQDRDEQYF TGTGCCACCAGCAGAGACCAAGACAGGGACGAGCAGTACTTC
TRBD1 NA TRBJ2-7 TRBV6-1 CASSVGYFRFSPGQGHEQYF TGTGCCAGCAGTGTTGGATACTTCAGATTTTCCCCGGGACAGGGCCACGAGCAGTACTTC
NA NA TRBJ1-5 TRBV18 CASSPDNSQPQHF TGTGCCAGCTCACCTGACAATTCTCAGCCCCAGCATTTT
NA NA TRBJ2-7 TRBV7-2 CASSLDFYEQYF TGTGCCAGCAGCTTAGACTTTTACGAGCAGTACTTC
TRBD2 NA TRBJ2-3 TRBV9 CASSVTTSGTADTQYF TGTGCCAGCAGCGTAACGACTAGCGGGACAGCAGATACGCAGTATTTT
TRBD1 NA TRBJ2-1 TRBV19 CASSIPRGTGQNEQFF TGTGCCAGTAGTATCCCGAGGGGGACAGGGCAAAATGAGCAGTTCTTC
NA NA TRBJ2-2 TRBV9 CASSVSRAGELFF TGTGCCAGCAGCGTAAGCAGGGCCGGGGAGCTGTTTTTT
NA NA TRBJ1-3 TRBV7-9 CASSQTGSAGSGNTIYF TGTGCCAGCAGCCAAACAGGGTCGGCAGGCTCTGGAAACACCATATATTTT
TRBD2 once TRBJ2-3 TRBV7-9 CASKEALADTDTQYF TGTGCCAGCAAGGAAGCTCTAGCGGACACAGATACGCAGTATTTT
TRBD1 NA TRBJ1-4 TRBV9 CASSVGRDRVEKLFF TGTGCCAGCAGCGTAGGGAGGGACAGGGTTGAAAAACTGTTTTTT
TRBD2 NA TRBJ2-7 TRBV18 CASSPQPGLAYEQYF TGTGCCAGCTCGCCTCAGCCGGGACTAGCCTACGAGCAGTACTTC
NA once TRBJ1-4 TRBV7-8 CASNGGGPEKLFF TGTGCCAGCAACGGCGGGGGTCCTGAAAAACTGTTTTTT
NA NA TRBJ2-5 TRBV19 CASSTQLGRKKETQYF TGTGCCAGTAGTACCCAACTAGGGAGGAAGAAAGAGACCCAGTACTTC
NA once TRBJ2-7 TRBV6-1 CASSHSGRASYEQYF TGTGCCAGCAGCCATTCGGGCAGGGCCAGCTACGAGCAGTACTTC
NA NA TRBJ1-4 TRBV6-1 CASSEGGGGNEKLFF TGTGCCAGCAGTGAAGGTGGGGGGGGTAATGAAAAACTGTTTTTT
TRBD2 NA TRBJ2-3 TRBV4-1 CASSQDLGLAGAGDTQYF TGCGCCAGCAGCCAAGACCTTGGACTAGCGGGGGCGGGAGATACGCAGTATTTT
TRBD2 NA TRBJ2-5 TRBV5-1 CASSLPAGKHETQYF TGCGCCAGCAGCTTACCAGCGGGGAAGCACGAGACCCAGTACTTC
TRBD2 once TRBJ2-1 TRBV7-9 CASSPRVAGHNEQFF TGTGCCAGCAGCCCCCGGGTAGCGGGTCACAATGAGCAGTTCTTC
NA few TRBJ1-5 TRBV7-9 CASRPEGSNQPQHF TGTGCCAGCAGACCGGAGGGTAGCAATCAGCCCCAGCATTTT
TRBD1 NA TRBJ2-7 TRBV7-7 CASSFGQGSYEQYF TGTGCTAGCAGCTTTGGACAGGGTTCCTACGAGCAGTACTTC
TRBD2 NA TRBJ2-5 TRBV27 CASSSTLGLAGAVQETQYF TGTGCCAGCAGTTCCACCTTAGGACTAGCGGGGGCCGTACAAGAGACCCAGTACTTC
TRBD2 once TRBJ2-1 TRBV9 CASSAGLAGVSSYNEQFF TGTGCCAGCAGCGCCGGACTAGCGGGGGTATCCTCCTACAATGAGCAGTTCTTC
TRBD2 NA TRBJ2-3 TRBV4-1 CASSQPRRGLAGFTDTQYF TGCGCCAGCAGCCAACCTCGGCGGGGACTAGCGGGTTTCACAGATACGCAGTATTTT
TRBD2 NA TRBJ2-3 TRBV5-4 CASSGGLAGLTDTQYF TGTGCCAGCAGCGGGGGACTAGCGGGCCTCACAGATACGCAGTATTTT
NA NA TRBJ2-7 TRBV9 CASSGGQYF TGTGCCAGCAGCGGAGGGCAGTACTTC
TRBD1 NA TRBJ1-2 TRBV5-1 CASSSAWDSNYGYTF TGCGCCAGCAGCTCTGCCTGGGACAGCAACTATGGCTACACCTTC
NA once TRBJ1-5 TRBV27 CASSSGNWNQPQHF TGTGCCAGCAGTTCAGGGAATTGGAATCAGCCCCAGCATTTT
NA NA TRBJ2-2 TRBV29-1 CSVVSNTGELFF TGCAGCGTTGTCTCTAACACCGGGGAGCTGTTTTTT